What follows are 6 T cell receptor beta chains derived from one specimen sequenced in a study of blood T cell repertoires in COVID-19. Assay used: immunoSEQ multiplex PCR; TCRdb lists only in-frame clones, some missing. The data contain some 120,000 clones, approximately 87% of them seen just once; the ten biggest clones take up approximately 2.5%. Material: peripheral blood. Every receptor here comes from a man aged 30 to 45 with acute or convalescent COVID-19.

V is TRBV7-2 and J is TRBJ2-5, with 8 bases identical to TRBD2. The ends lost 2 bases at V and 5 bases at J; junction bases unmatched: 7. The CDR3 runs 15 residues. Germline V CDR1 and CDR2: SGHTA, FQGNSA. CDR3 bases: TGTGCCAGCAGCTTACTCGGGGGGGCAGGGGAGACCCAGTACTTC. Protein: CASSLLGGAGETQYF.

The chain employs TRBV13 and TRBJ2-3; tentatively, D is TRBD2 (5 bases). CDR1 is PRHDT and CDR2 is FYEKMQ in the germline V gene (reference sequence). This CDR3 is built from 15 residues. The V and J ends lost 5 bases and 5 bases respectively, with 17 bases between them. The CDR3 DNA sequence: TGTGCCAGCAGCCCCCCCCCGGGAAGTGGAGATACGCAGTATTTT. This encodes CASSPPPGSGDTQYF. Full variable domain (remainder filled in from reference TRBV13 and TRBJ2-3): AAGVIQSPRHLIKEKRETATLKCYPIPRHDTVYWYQQGPGQDPQFLISFYEKMQSDKGSIPDRFSAQQFSDYHSELNMSSLELGDSALYFCASSPPPGSGDTQYFGPGTRLTVL.

V and J are TRBV7-3 and TRBJ1-1; weak D call: TRBD1 (5 bases). Trimming removed 6 bases from V and 1 base from J, with 9 bases in between. The germline V gene encodes CDR1 SGHTA and CDR2 FQGTGA. CDR3 length equals 13 residues. The CDR3 nucleotides are TGTGCCAGCAGTCATGACAGGAACACTGAAGCTTTCTTT. Protein sequence: CASSHDRNTEAFF. The full variable domain, with the rest looked up from reference TRBV7-3 and TRBJ1-1, is GAGVSQTPSNKVTEKGKYVELRCDPISGHTALYWYRQSLGQGPEFLIYFQGTGAADDSGLPNDRFFAVRPEGSVSTLKIQRTERGDSAVYLCASSHDRNTEAFFGQGTRLTVV.

The V gene is TRBV7-3, the J gene TRBJ2-3; D might be TRBD1 (8 bases). CDR3 size: 16 residues. Germline lookup yields CDR1 SGHTA and CDR2 FQGTGA. V shed 5 bases and J shed 4 bases, with 19 bases lying between them. In DNA, the CDR3 is TGTGCCAGCAGCCCTACAGGGGGGGGGCTGTCAGATACGCAGTATTTT. Residues: CASSPTGGGLSDTQYF.

The chain couples TRBV12-5 to TRBJ2-5, with TRBD2 matching over 11 bases. The CDR3 sequence is 15 residues long. V trimming: 1 base; J trimming: 3 bases; junction bases outside the gene matches: 1. CDR1 is LGHNT, CDR2 FRNRAP, per germline. The CDR3 DNA follows: TGTGCTAGTGGTTTGGAGGGACTAGCGGAAGAGACCCAGTACTTC. This translates into CASGLEGLAEETQYF.

This sequence joins TRBV12-3 or TRBV12-4 and TRBJ1-5; D possibly corresponds to TRBD1 (5 bases). There are 12 residues in the CDR3. Trimming stripped 7 bases from V and 3 bases from J, with 7 bases between. For the CDR3, the DNA is TGTGCCAGCACGACAGACAATCAGCCCCAGCATTTT. It yields the protein CASTTDNQPQHF.